Presented here are 20 T cell receptor beta chains from one specimen sequenced in a study of blood T cell repertoires in COVID-19. TCRdb's copy holds only in-frame clones and misses some; the assay was immunoSEQ multiplex PCR. Altogether some 250,000 clones are present, 80% to 90% being singletons, with the ten largest covering over 1.5%. Source material: PBMCs or T cells enriched from blood (not recorded which). Source of these receptors: a woman aged 45 to 65 who had recovered from COVID-19.

The V call is TRBV28, the J call TRBJ2-2; 7 positions match TRBD2. The CDR3 extends over 14 amino acids. V gave up 2 bases and J gave up 5 bases; unmatched junction bases: 2. CDR1 is MDHEN and CDR2 is SYDVKM in the germline V gene. CDR3 sequence reads: CASSLNGGTGELFF. CDR3 DNA: TGTGCCAGCAGTTTAAACGGGGGGACCGGGGAGCTGTTTTTT.

This clone was seen once. The chain employs TRBV30 and TRBJ1-4; 9 nucleotides match TRBD1. This CDR3 comprises 15 residues. Trimming took 2 bases from V and 5 from J; bases not matched to a gene: 6. Germline V gives CDR1 GTSNPN, CDR2 SVGIG (reference sequence). This CDR3 is CAWSRTGALNEKLFF. CDR3 bases: TGTGCCTGGAGTAGGACAGGGGCACTGAATGAAAAACTGTTTTTT.

The J gene is TRBJ2-4, the V gene TRBV7-8; tentative D call: TRBD2 (6 bases). There are 15 residues in the CDR3. V lost 1 base and J lost 8, with 15 bases in between. CDR1 and CDR2 (germline): SGHVS, FQNEAQ. The CDR3 DNA sequence: TGTGCCAGCAGCTTAGAACCGGGGGATTGGGACATTCAGTACTTC. Its protein is CASSLEPGDWDIQYF. Full variable domain (rest looked up from reference TRBV7-8 and TRBJ2-4): GAGVSQSPRYKVAKRGQDVALRCDPISGHVSLFWYQQALGQGPEFLTYFQNEAQLDKSGLPSDRFFAERPEGSVSTLKIQRTQQEDSAVYLCASSLEPGDWDIQYFGAGTRLSVL.

V usage is TRBV19 and J usage is TRBJ1-6, with D perhaps matching TRBD1 (6 bases). The CDR3 sequence is 13 residues long. From germline, CDR1 is LNHDA and CDR2 SQIVND (reference sequence). Trimming cost V 7 bases and J 7 bases, with 11 bases left between them. The CDR3 region has the DNA TGTGCCAGTACTGAAAGGGGGAATTCACCCCTCCACTTT. As protein: CASTERGNSPLHF.

The chain uses TRBV28 and TRBJ2-1, with 9 bases identical to TRBD2. Germline CDR1 reads MDHEN; CDR2 reads SYDVKM. The CDR3 totals 15 residues. V lost 5 bases and J lost 5; bases outside the gene matches: 7. The chain's CDR3 is CASSPLAGEDNEQFF. The CDR3, as DNA: TGTGCCAGCAGTCCGTTAGCGGGAGAAGACAATGAGCAGTTCTTC.

The chain joins TRBV28 to TRBJ2-7, with TRBD2 matching 9 bases. J was trimmed by 2 bases and V by 2 bases; bases with no gene match: 10. The CDR3 consists of 17 residues. The germline CDR1 and CDR2 sequences are MDHEN and SYDVKM. The CDR3 reads CASSLDFGAGGPYEQYF. The CDR3, as DNA: TGTGCCAGCAGTTTAGATTTTGGGGCGGGAGGGCCCTACGAGCAGTACTTC.

The rearrangement links TRBV28 to TRBJ2-5; D is perhaps TRBD1 (6 bases). This CDR3 is built from 15 residues. From germline, CDR1 is MDHEN and CDR2 SYDVKM. Trimming left V 6 bases short and J 2 bases short, with 16 bases between. CDR3 nucleotide sequence: TGTGCCAGCAGCTCCCGGGACATCACGCAAGAGACCCAGTACTTC. It encodes CASSSRDITQETQYF.

The rearrangement joins TRBV5-5 to TRBJ1-1, with no clear D. From germline, CDR1 is SGHKS and CDR2 YYEKEE (reference sequence). V was shortened by 1 base and J by 11 bases, with 18 bases between the two germline ends. The CDR3 extends over 14 amino acids. The CDR3 sequence is CASSLLSGVQVAFF. CDR3 bases: TGTGCCAGCAGCTTGTTAAGTGGAGTTCAAGTTGCTTTCTTT. Drawing the rest from reference TRBV5-5 and TRBJ1-1, the complete variable domain is DAGVTQSPTHLIKTRGQQVTLRCSPISGHKSVSWYQQVLGQGPQFIFQYYEKEERGRGNFPDRFSARQFPNYSSELNVNALLLGDSALYLCASSLLSGVQVAFFGQGTRLTVV.

The chain uses TRBV7-9 and TRBJ2-2; 8 bases agree with TRBD1. This CDR3 contains 15 residues. The V segment lost 1 base and the J segment 5 bases; nucleotides outside the gene matches: 3. The germline V gene encodes CDR1 SEHNR and CDR2 FQNEAQ (reference sequence). For the CDR3, the DNA is TGTGCCAGCAGCTTAGGACAGGGGAGGACCGGGGAGCTGTTTTTT. Protein: CASSLGQGRTGELFF.

This clone has only a few counts. The J gene is TRBJ2-7, the V gene TRBV7-9, with D possibly TRBD2 on 5 matching bases. Germline V CDR1 and CDR2: SEHNR, FQNEAQ (reference sequence). The germline V and J ends were trimmed by 6 bases and 1 base, with 13 bases remaining between them. The CDR3 length is 14 residues. The CDR3 coding sequence is TGTGCCAGCAGTTCCAGCGGCCTTTCCTACGAGCAGTACTTC. Its protein is CASSSSGLSYEQYF.

CDR3 protein: CASSVVPGLLGGNEQFF. DNA of the CDR3: TGTGCCAGCAGCGTAGTTCCCGGTCTGCTAGGGGGCAATGAGCAGTTCTTC. The rearrangement uses TRBV9 and TRBJ2-1, with D possibly being TRBD1 (6 bases). Trimming stripped 0 bases from V and 6 bases from J, with 19 bases between. Germline V lookup: CDR1 SGDLS, CDR2 YYNGEE. The CDR3 length is 17 residues.

This chain uses TRBV6-1 with TRBJ2-1; 8 bases are shared with TRBD1. With 0 bases clipped from V and 2 bases from J, the junction kept 3 bases outside the gene matches. Germline values: CDR1 MNHNS, CDR2 SASEGT. The CDR3 is made up of 16 amino acids. The DNA for the CDR3 is TGTGCCAGCAGTGAAGCTGGGACAGGAGCCTACAATGAGCAGTTCTTC. Amino acid sequence: CASSEAGTGAYNEQFF.

The chain employs TRBV5-8 and TRBJ2-3; no reliable D call. Germline V gene sequence: CDR1 SGHTS, CDR2 YDEGEE. The CDR3 sequence is 14 residues long. V gave up 0 bases and J gave up 4 bases, with 9 bases separating them. The CDR3 sequence: CASSLEILSDTQYF. The CDR3 DNA is TGTGCCAGCAGCTTGGAAATTCTCTCAGATACGCAGTATTTT.

This clone was observed once. The chain combines TRBV9 with TRBJ1-1, with TRBD1 as a possible D gene (5 bases). This CDR3 comprises 14 residues. From germline, CDR1 is SGDLS and CDR2 YYNGEE. Trimming stripped 4 bases from V and 1 base from J, with 11 bases between. The CDR3 DNA reads as TGTGCCAGCAGCCGGGAGGGGTGGAACACTGAAGCTTTCTTT. Its translation: CASSREGWNTEAFF. The full variable domain, its missing parts supplied by reference TRBV9 and TRBJ1-1, is DSGVTQTPKHLITATGQRVTLRCSPRSGDLSVYWYQQSLDQGLQFLIQYYNGEERAKGNILERFSAQQFPDLHSELNLSSLELGDSALYFCASSREGWNTEAFFGQGTRLTVV.

This sequence joins TRBV10-3 and TRBJ2-7; TRBD2 matches at 8 bases. This CDR3 contains 14 residues. The ends lost 6 bases at V and 0 bases at J; junction bases unmatched: 4. CDR1 is ENHRY, CDR2 SYGVKD, per germline. The DNA of the CDR3 is TGTGCCATCAGGGGTAGCGGGATCTCCTACGAGCAGTACTTC. Residues: CAIRGSGISYEQYF.

V is TRBV6-5 and J is TRBJ2-2; tentatively, D is TRBD2 (5 bases). Trimming removed 1 base at V and 5 bases at J, with 11 bases between. The CDR3 spans 15 residues. Per the germline V gene, CDR1 is MNHEY and CDR2 is SVGAGI. The CDR3 protein is CASSYWTGKTGELFF. CDR3 DNA sequence: TGTGCCAGCAGTTACTGGACCGGGAAAACCGGGGAGCTGTTTTTT.

The J gene is TRBJ1-5, the V gene TRBV5-6; D remains ambiguous. V was trimmed by 0 bases and J by 7 bases, leaving 14 bases between them. The CDR3 sequence is 15 residues long. In germline, CDR1 is SGHDT, CDR2 YYEEEE. CDR3 in DNA: TGTGCCAGCAGCTTGGCGAGGGTGTTTCAGCAGCCCCAGCATTTT. Its protein product is CASSLARVFQQPQHF.

This chain uses TRBV24-1 with TRBJ2-1; 10 bases agree with TRBD1. Germline V gene sequence: CDR1 KGHDR, CDR2 SFDVKD. With V trimmed by 5 bases and J by 2 bases, 5 bases remained unmatched. CDR3 length: 16 amino acids. In DNA, the CDR3 is TGTGCCACCAGTGCGCCGGGACAGGGGCCCTACAATGAGCAGTTCTTC. Its translation is CATSAPGQGPYNEQFF.

The chain links TRBV10-3 to TRBJ2-1; 10 nucleotides match TRBD1. Germline V CDR1 and CDR2: ENHRY, SYGVKD. Trimming removed 6 bases from V and 0 bases from J; junction bases left unmatched: 17. This CDR3 spans 20 amino acids. The CDR3 DNA reads TGTGCCATCAGACCATCATCCGGGACAGGGGCGAAGAGCTCCTACAATGAGCAGTTCTTC. Translated: CAIRPSSGTGAKSSYNEQFF.

This chain uses TRBV7-3 with TRBJ2-2, with D perhaps TRBD1 (6 bases). Trimming took 5 bases from V and 6 from J, leaving 22 bases between them. The CDR3 has 17 residues. Germline CDR1 is SGHTA and CDR2 is FQGTGA. For the CDR3, the DNA is TGTGCCAGCAGCCCCGGAACAGGGAAAGTCGACGCCGGGGAGCTGTTTTTT. Its protein is CASSPGTGKVDAGELFF.